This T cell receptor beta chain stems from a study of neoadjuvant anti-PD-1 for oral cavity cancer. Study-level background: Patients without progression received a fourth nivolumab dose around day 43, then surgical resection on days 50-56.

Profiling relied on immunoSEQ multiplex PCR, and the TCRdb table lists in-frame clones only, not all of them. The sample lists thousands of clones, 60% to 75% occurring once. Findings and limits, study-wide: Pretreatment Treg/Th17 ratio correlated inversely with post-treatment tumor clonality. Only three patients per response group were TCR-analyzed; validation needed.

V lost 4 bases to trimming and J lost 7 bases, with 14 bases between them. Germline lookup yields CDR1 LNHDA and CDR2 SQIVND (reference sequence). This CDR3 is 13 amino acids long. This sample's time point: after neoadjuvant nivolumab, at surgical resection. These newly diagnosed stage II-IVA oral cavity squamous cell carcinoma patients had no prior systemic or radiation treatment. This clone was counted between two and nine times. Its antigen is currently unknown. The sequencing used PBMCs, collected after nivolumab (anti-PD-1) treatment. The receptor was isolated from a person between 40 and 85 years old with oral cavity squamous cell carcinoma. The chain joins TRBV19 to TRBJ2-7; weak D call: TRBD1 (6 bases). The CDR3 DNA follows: TGTGCCAGTAGTAGGGGGACAATGGAAGAGCAGTACTTC. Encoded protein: CASSRGTMEEQYF.